Presented here are 19 T cell receptor beta chains from one specimen sequenced in a study of blood T cell repertoires in COVID-19. Using immunoSEQ multiplex PCR, the repertoire was profiled, and TCRdb retains in-frame clones only, with some absent. The sample shows about 210,000 clones, approximately 80% of them seen only once. Sample: peripheral blood. The receptors derive from a man aged 55 to 70 with COVID-19, enrolled during active disease.

This clone was observed once. The rearrangement joins TRBV6-5 to TRBJ2-7; a weak D match, TRBD2 (5 bases). The ends were cut back, 4 bases at V and 6 bases at J, with 22 bases in the middle. The CDR3 loop spans 16 amino acids. From germline, CDR1 is MNHEY and CDR2 SVGAGI. CDR3 sequence (DNA): TGTGCCAGCAGTTCTCACCTTTTGAGGGAAGTCTCCGAGCAGTACTTC. Protein sequence: CASSSHLLREVSEQYF.

This chain links TRBV29-1 with TRBJ1-1, with unresolved D. CDR1 and CDR2 (germline): SQVTM, ANQGSEA. Trimming pared 4 bases from V and 4 bases from J, leaving 10 bases between. This CDR3 has 12 residues. Here the CDR3 reads CSVGSRLTEAFF. DNA of the CDR3: TGCAGCGTTGGATCCAGGCTCACTGAAGCTTTCTTT. Using reference TRBV29-1 and TRBJ1-1 for the parts outside the CDR3, the full variable domain is SAVISQKPSRDICQRGTSLTIQCQVDSQVTMMFWYRQQPGQSLTLIATANQGSEATYESGFVIDKFPISRPNLTFSTLTVSNMSPEDSSIYLCSVGSRLTEAFFGQGTRLTVV.

The rearrangement uses TRBV6-1 and TRBJ1-1; 7 bases line up with TRBD1. Germline lookup yields CDR1 MNHNS and CDR2 SASEGT. Unmatched junction bases numbered 3, after V lost 2 bases and J lost 0 bases. CDR3 length: 15 amino acids. The CDR3 sequence is CASSEIQGVNTEAFF. The CDR3 coding sequence is TGTGCCAGCAGTGAAATCCAGGGGGTGAACACTGAAGCTTTCTTT.

The J gene is TRBJ2-5, the V gene TRBV5-5; 9 positions agree with TRBD2. CDR1 and CDR2 (germline): SGHKS, YYEKEE (reference sequence). CDR3 length equals 16 residues. The V and J ends lost 0 bases and 5 bases, in that order; junction bases with no gene match: 8. In DNA, the CDR3 is TGTGCCAGCAGCTTGGATGCGGGAGGGCCCTCGGAGACCCAGTACTTC. It translates to CASSLDAGGPSETQYF.

About this clone: One junction end disagrees with the germline gene, perhaps due to a read error. J is TRBJ2-4 and V is TRBV11-2; 11 positions match TRBD2. Germline CDR1 and CDR2: SGHAT and FQNNGV. The CDR3 loop spans 20 amino acids. The CDR3 here is CASSLEGGSGRAGAKNIQYF. CDR3 nucleotide sequence: TGTGCCAGCAGCCTAGAAGGTGGTAGCGGGAGGGCGGGAGCCAAAAACATTCAGTACTTC.

The chain couples TRBV4-2 to TRBJ1-5; 8 bases fit TRBD1. This CDR3 spans 16 amino acids. Germline-derived CDR1 and CDR2 are LGHNA and YNFKEQ. The J segment lost 2 bases and the V segment lost 1 base, leaving 4 bases of the junction unmatched. CDR3 DNA sequence: TGTGCCAGCAGCCAAGGACAGGGGTGGGGCAATCAGCCCCAGCATTTT. This sequence encodes CASSQGQGWGNQPQHF.

The rearrangement joins TRBV20-1 to TRBJ2-1; D is undetermined. Germline V gene sequence: CDR1 DFQATT, CDR2 SNEGSKA (reference sequence). Trimming removed 5 bases at V and 8 bases at J, with 4 bases between. The CDR3 length is 9 residues. DNA for the CDR3: TGCAGTGCTCAGGATGAGCAGTTCTTC. Its translation is CSAQDEQFF.

The gene calls are TRBV15 and TRBJ2-1, with D possibly matching TRBD2 (5 bases). The V gene's germline CDR1 is LNHNV and CDR2 YYDKDF (reference sequence). The CDR3 covers 18 residues. The V end lost 0 bases, the J end lost 9 bases, and 24 bases lay between the germline ends. CDR3 protein: CATSRDQSFVRRRSEQFF. In DNA form, the CDR3 reads TGTGCCACCAGCAGAGATCAATCATTTGTGCGGAGGCGGAGTGAGCAGTTCTTC.

V gene TRBV2 combines with J gene TRBJ1-6; 9 bases map to TRBD1. Germline trimming cut 7 bases from V and 4 bases from J; bases unmatched to any gene: 5. This CDR3 is built from 15 residues. Germline loops: CDR1 SNHLY, CDR2 FYNNEI. The CDR3 DNA reads as TGTGCCAGCACCATGGACAGGGGATATAATTCACCCCTCCACTTT. Translated: CASTMDRGYNSPLHF.

The chain is built from TRBV19 and TRBJ1-1, with D tentatively TRBD1 (5 bases). The V and J ends lost 4 bases and 5 bases respectively, with 14 bases between them. The CDR3 loop spans 14 amino acids. The germline V gene has CDR1 LNHDA and CDR2 SQIVND (reference sequence). The CDR3, as DNA: TGTGCCAGTAGTAACGTCCCAGGGAAAACTGAAGCTTTCTTT. Protein: CASSNVPGKTEAFF.

This rearrangement joins TRBV11-2 to TRBJ1-4; D remains ambiguous. The V gene's germline CDR1 is SGHAT and CDR2 FQNNGV. Trimming pared 5 bases from V and 6 bases from J, leaving 10 bases between. This CDR3 has 13 amino acids. CDR3 in amino acids: CASSPRIDEKLFF. The CDR3 bases are TGTGCCAGCAGCCCGCGGATCGATGAAAAACTGTTTTTT.

This clone was recorded only once. The V gene is TRBV5-1, the J gene TRBJ2-1, with 9 bases that match TRBD1. This CDR3 region has 15 residues. Germline V CDR1 and CDR2: SGHRS, YFSETQ. J was trimmed by 6 bases and V by 4 bases; bases with no gene match: 8. The CDR3 is CASSRGQGTLNEQFF. CDR3 coding DNA: TGCGCCAGCAGCAGGGGACAGGGAACTCTCAATGAGCAGTTCTTC. The whole variable domain, filled in from reference TRBV5-1 and TRBJ2-1, reads KAGVTQTPRYLIKTRGQQVTLSCSPISGHRSVSWYQQTPGQGLQFLFEYFSETQRNKGNFPGRFSGRQFSNSRSEMNVSTLELGDSALYLCASSRGQGTLNEQFFGPGTRLTVL.

This clone was recorded a few times. Different DNA sequences within this sample yield the same CDR3. The chain has TRBV14 and TRBJ1-2; D unclear. The V gene lost 4 bases and the J gene lost 4 bases, with 13 bases spanning the gap. From germline, CDR1 is SGHDN and CDR2 FVKESK. The CDR3 sequence is 14 residues long. The CDR3 DNA sequence: TGTGCCAGCAGCCGGGGAGGCGGGCGCTATGGCTACACCTTC. Encoded protein: CASSRGGGRYGYTF.

V gene TRBV10-2 combines with J gene TRBJ2-5; 15 bases map to TRBD2. The V and J ends lost 6 bases and 5 bases, in that order; junction bases with no gene match: 7. The CDR3 runs to 16 residues. Germline CDR1 is WSHSY and CDR2 is SAAADI. CDR3 in amino acids: CASRPGLAGGRETQYF. CDR3 bases: TGCGCCAGCAGGCCGGGACTAGCGGGAGGACGGGAGACCCAGTACTTC.

This sequence joins TRBV29-1 and TRBJ1-1, with D tentatively TRBD1 (6 bases). Germline loops: CDR1 SQVTM, CDR2 ANQGSEA. V was pared by 6 bases and J by 0 bases, with 11 bases between. This CDR3 contains 13 residues. CDR3 in DNA: TGCAGCGTAAATACAGGGTTGAACACTGAAGCTTTCTTT. Protein product: CSVNTGLNTEAFF.

The rearrangement joins TRBV9 to TRBJ1-4; tentative D call: TRBD1 (5 bases). Trimming took 0 bases from V and 6 from J, leaving 12 bases between them. The V gene's germline CDR1 is SGDLS and CDR2 YYNGEE. The CDR3 is 15 residues long. The DNA of the CDR3 is TGTGCCAGCAGCGTAGGGGCCAGGGAAGATGAAAAACTGTTTTTT. Amino acids: CASSVGAREDEKLFF.

The DNA of the CDR3 is TGTGCCAGCAGCCAAGTTTCGGGGACACTTACAACCAACTCTGGAAACACCATATATTTT. Its protein is CASSQVSGTLTTNSGNTIYF. V and J are TRBV3-1 (or the pseudogene TRBV3-2) and TRBJ1-3; D might be TRBD1 (6 bases). Per germline, CDR1 LGHDT and CDR2 YNNKEL (reference sequence). The CDR3 runs 20 residues. V gave up 1 base and J gave up 0 bases, with 22 bases separating them.

This chain uses TRBV5-6 with TRBJ2-7, with a possible D match to TRBD2 (7 bases). The CDR3 consists of 15 residues. The ends were cut back, 2 bases at V and 5 bases at J, with 17 bases in the middle. The germline gives CDR1 SGHDT, CDR2 YYEEEE. The CDR3: CASSFTPGAGDEQYF. The CDR3 DNA reads as TGTGCCAGCAGCTTCACACCGGGGGCGGGGGACGAGCAGTACTTC.

The genes are TRBV4-3 and TRBJ2-7; weak D call: TRBD1 (5 bases). With 4 bases removed from V and 7 bases from J, the gap between germline ends came to 14 bases. Germline V gives CDR1 LGHNA, CDR2 YSLEER. The CDR3 is made up of 13 amino acids. The CDR3: CASSRTTGLEQYF. For the CDR3, the DNA is TGCGCCAGCAGCCGAACCACAGGTTTAGAGCAGTACTTC.